This T cell receptor (beta chain) appears in the sequencing data of a study of control samples from healthy donors and cancer patients. The CDR3 is made up of 16 amino acids. Germline V gives CDR1 SNHLY, CDR2 FYNNEI. Trimming stripped 6 bases from V and 4 bases from J, with 19 bases between. Libraries were prepared by immunoSEQ multiplex PCR; TCRdb keeps only in-frame clonotypes and omits some of them. The data show around 140,000 clones, 92% seen once. This chain uses TRBV2 with TRBJ1-5; a weak D match, TRBD1 (5 bases). Sequenced input: blood. This TCR was sampled from a man between 18 and 35 years old in good health. CDR3 region: CASSLLGGEGNQPQHF. The CDR3 DNA reads as TGTGCCAGCAGCCTATTGGGGGGGGAGGGAAATCAGCCCCAGCATTTT.